The rows below give T cell receptor beta chains drawn from one sample of a study of identical twins. TCRdb recomputed calls from the 5' RACE reads with MiXCR, one row per CDR3 protein. The sample has about 390,000 distinct CDR3 sequences; approximately 8.8% are singletons. Sequenced sample: naive T cells sorted from blood. All receptors derive from a woman aged 45-59 years in good health. CDR3s leave out the opening cysteine and the closing phenylalanine or tryptophan. Each record gives: V gene, J gene, clone size, CDR3 protein. Clone size is not always given. Where it is, it says once, few, many or a class for expanded clones.

v_call: TRBV7-9; j_call: TRBJ2-1; clone_size: many; cdr3_aa: ASRPRGSYNEQF
v_call: TRBV30; j_call: TRBJ2-5; clone_size: .; cdr3_aa: AWSGVETQY
v_call: TRBV29-1; j_call: TRBJ2-1; clone_size: few; cdr3_aa: SVEAFGALEQF
v_call: TRBV20-1; j_call: TRBJ2-3; clone_size: .; cdr3_aa: SAPPRLAGALDTQY
v_call: TRBV6-1; j_call: TRBJ2-1; clone_size: few; cdr3_aa: ASSLREREQF
v_call: TRBV9; j_call: TRBJ2-2; clone_size: few; cdr3_aa: ASSGGESEIYTGELF
v_call: TRBV24-1; j_call: TRBJ2-6; clone_size: .; cdr3_aa: ATQEGGRLSGANVLT
v_call: TRBV19; j_call: TRBJ2-5; clone_size: many; cdr3_aa: ASSDSGQRETQY
v_call: TRBV7-9; j_call: TRBJ2-3; clone_size: .; cdr3_aa: ASSHSKTDTQY
v_call: TRBV20-1; j_call: TRBJ1-4; clone_size: .; cdr3_aa: SARKRETNEKLF
v_call: TRBV4-1; j_call: TRBJ2-7; clone_size: .; cdr3_aa: ASSHTLADSTPSYEQY
v_call: TRBV4-1; j_call: TRBJ1-5; clone_size: few; cdr3_aa: ASSQAGTDNQPQH
v_call: TRBV5-1; j_call: TRBJ2-1; clone_size: .; cdr3_aa: ASSQVRQGNEQF
v_call: TRBV20-1; j_call: TRBJ1-5; clone_size: many; cdr3_aa: SARGPGGNQPQH
v_call: TRBV2; j_call: TRBJ1-5; clone_size: .; cdr3_aa: ASKITGSSNQPQH
v_call: TRBV27; j_call: TRBJ1-1; clone_size: many; cdr3_aa: ASSKGQGLLTEAF
v_call: TRBV6-2/TRBV6-3; j_call: TRBJ1-5; clone_size: .; cdr3_aa: ASSYGSNQPQH
v_call: TRBV20-1; j_call: TRBJ2-1; clone_size: few; cdr3_aa: SNSGVSEQF
v_call: TRBV7-9; j_call: TRBJ2-3; clone_size: many; cdr3_aa: ASSLLMTDTGTDTQY
v_call: TRBV5-1; j_call: TRBJ2-5; clone_size: many; cdr3_aa: ASSPGQGVSETQY
v_call: TRBV20-1; j_call: TRBJ1-4; clone_size: .; cdr3_aa: SANIQGQLF
v_call: TRBV5-1; j_call: TRBJ1-4; clone_size: few; cdr3_aa: ASSLSGLATNEKLF
v_call: TRBV4-2; j_call: TRBJ2-5; clone_size: .; cdr3_aa: ASSQDPSGSLKTQY